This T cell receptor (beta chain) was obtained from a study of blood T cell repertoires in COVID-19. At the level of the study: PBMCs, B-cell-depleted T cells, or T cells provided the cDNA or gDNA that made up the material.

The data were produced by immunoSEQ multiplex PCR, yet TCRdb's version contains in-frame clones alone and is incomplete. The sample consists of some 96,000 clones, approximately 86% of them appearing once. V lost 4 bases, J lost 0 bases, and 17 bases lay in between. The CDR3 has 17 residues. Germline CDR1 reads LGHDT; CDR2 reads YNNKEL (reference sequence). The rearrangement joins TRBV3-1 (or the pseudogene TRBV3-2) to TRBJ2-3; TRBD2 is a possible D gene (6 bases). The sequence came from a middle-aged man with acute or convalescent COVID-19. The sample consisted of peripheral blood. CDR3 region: CASSRYSGLTSTDTQYF. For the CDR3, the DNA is TGTGCCAGCAGCCGCTATAGCGGTCTTACTAGCACAGATACGCAGTATTTT.